The 6 T cell receptor beta chains given below trace back to one sample, sequenced in a study of shared clonotypes between healthy human individuals. Profiled with immunoSEQ multiplex PCR; TCRdb holds only in-frame clones, not every one. The sample includes some 2.3 million clones, more than 85% seen only once; the top ten take roughly 0.36%. Sequencing input: naive CD4+ T cells from PBMCs. Subset of the sample: CD45RA+ positively selected. Receptors were obtained from a man aged 18 to 29 in good health. Some clones in this sample may be carry-over from other donors' samples.

The genes are TRBV29-1 and TRBJ2-3, with D perhaps matching TRBD2 (6 bases). From germline, CDR1 is SQVTM and CDR2 ANQGSEA. The CDR3 spans 14 residues. With 3 bases removed from V and 6 bases from J, the gap between germline ends came to 16 bases. This chain's CDR3 is CSVDSRLDSDTQYF. In DNA form, the CDR3 reads TGCAGCGTTGATTCCCGACTAGATTCCGATACGCAGTATTTT.

Remarks on this clone: Other DNA sequences in this specimen translate into the identical CDR3. V usage is TRBV5-1 and J usage is TRBJ2-3, with D hard to call. This CDR3 has 13 residues. Per germline, CDR1 SGHRS and CDR2 YFSETQ. With 0 bases removed from V and 2 bases from J, the gap between germline ends came to 4 bases. CDR3 amino acids: CASSLGHTDTQYF. CDR3 bases: TGCGCCAGCAGCTTGGGCCACACAGATACGCAGTATTTT.

The V and J genes are TRBV7-3 and TRBJ1-2; 7 nucleotides match TRBD1. CDR1 SGHTA and CDR2 FQGTGA come from the germline V gene. The CDR3 consists of 15 residues. The V segment lost 1 base and the J segment 6 bases; nucleotides outside the gene matches: 8. Here the CDR3 reads CASSLMRDSRDGYTF. The DNA of the CDR3 is TGTGCCAGCAGCTTAATGAGGGACAGCCGGGATGGCTACACCTTC.

In this sample, this clone turned up once. Compared with germline, one end of the junction differs, possibly owing to a read error. The chain uses TRBV19 and TRBJ1-1; D remains unclear. The length of the CDR3 is 17 residues. From germline, CDR1 is LNHDA and CDR2 SQIVND (reference sequence). For the CDR3, the DNA is TGTGCCAGTACACCGTCTACCGGGTTAGGGATGAAGACTGAAGCTTTCTTT. This sequence encodes CASTPSTGLGMKTEAFF.

The chain recombines TRBV7-6 with TRBJ2-7, with 9 bases identical to TRBD1. The junction had 8 bases not matched to a gene; V was cut back by 0 bases and J by 5 bases. Germline lookup yields CDR1 SGHVS and CDR2 FNYEAQ. The CDR3 has 16 amino acids. For the CDR3, the DNA is TGTGCCAGCAGCTTAGCCGGTGGGACAGGGATCGACGAGCAGTACTTC. Translation gives CASSLAGGTGIDEQYF.

The chain joins TRBV5-4 to TRBJ2-3; D perhaps matches TRBD2 (5 bases). Trimming removed 0 bases at V and 8 bases at J, with 10 bases between. Germline CDR1 reads SGHNT; CDR2 reads YYREEE (reference sequence). This CDR3 has 13 residues. The CDR3 region is CASSLDRRGTQYF. CDR3 in DNA: TGTGCCAGCAGCTTGGACCGCCGGGGTACGCAGTATTTT.